The text below deals with one TCR beta chain. Antigen specificity is unknown. PCR amplification relied on 60 Vbeta primers (plus 13 Jbeta primers). Clones were sequenced by immunoSEQ multiplex PCR, and TCRdb holds only the in-frame ones, with some missing. The sample has around 150,000 clones, around four fifths seen once. Germline loops: CDR1 WNHNN, CDR2 SYGVQD (reference sequence). The V gene end was trimmed by 4 bases and the J gene end by 0 bases; junction bases not matched to a gene: 8. This CDR3 has 16 residues. These data originate in a study of cytomegalovirus exposure and HLA in healthy donors. Broader study findings: Later on, an analysis tied 15,000 or so TCR beta sequences to HLA alleles at 0.05 false discovery rate. Highest at DRB1 and lowest at HLA-C, TCR association rates differed among HLA loci in a later analysis.

The J gene is TRBJ1-2, the V gene TRBV10-1; 7 positions match TRBD1. The TCR sequence derives from a male donor in good health and CMV-seronegative. The sequenced material came from PBMCs. Here the CDR3 DNA reads TGCGCCAGCAGTGCCGGTGACAGGGAGGCTAACTATGGCTACACCTTC. It is translated as CASSAGDREANYGYTF.